This T cell receptor beta chain was observed in a study of identical twins. Study observations and caveats: Less excess twin sharing appeared in beta out-of-frame sequences. Cord blood beta clonotypes present at high abundance carried fewer insertions; no such pattern appeared in memory repertoires.

J was trimmed by 6 bases and V by 4 bases; bases with no gene match: 2. CDR3 size: 13 residues. The germline V gene encodes CDR1 MNHEY and CDR2 SVGAGI. Template switching added a universal primer site; cDNA carried unique molecular identifiers. TCRdb passed the 5' RACE reads through MiXCR, listing each CDR3 protein once. The sample lists about 250,000 distinct CDR3 sequences, around 8.8% occurring once. This clonotype has just a few counts. Its specificity is not known. These same records also appear under a second study, on yellow fever vaccine responses in identical twins.

Source material: CD8+ T cells sorted from blood. This receptor was taken from a woman between 18 and 29 years old in good health. The chain links TRBV6-5 to TRBJ2-1, with 8 bases identical to TRBD1. The CDR3 sequence: CASSSTGVNEQFF. The CDR3 nucleotides are TGTGCCAGCAGTTCGACAGGGGTCAATGAGCAGTTCTTC.